This T cell receptor beta chain stems from a study of regulatory T cells in long-lasting Graves disease. CDR3 regions were amplified by Arm-PCR using iRepertoire HTBI primers to build TCR beta libraries. TCRdb processed the multiplex PCR reads anew with MiXCR; each CDR3 protein has one entry. The table records 520,000 or so distinct CDR3 sequences, around 12% of them present only once. This clonotype was counted only a few times. Time point in this sample: newly diagnosed GD, antithyroid drugs for less than 3 months. PBMCs provided the RNA from which the TCR library was made. The germline V gene encodes CDR1 KGHSH and CDR2 LQKENI. With 3 bases removed from V and 0 bases from J, the gap between germline ends came to 7 bases. This CDR3 region has 14 residues. The sample was also linked to a second study, of T cells in Graves' hyperthyroidism and ophthalmopathy. That source notes: Most thyroid clonotypes with frequency above 0.001 were detected in blood.

This sequence was found in a woman aged 25 to 39 with Graves disease. The chain uses TRBV18 and TRBJ2-3, with unresolved D. The material sequenced was peripheral blood mononuclear cells (PBMCs), taken at new diagnosis, from a patient treated with antithyroid drugs. The CDR3 bases are TGTGCCAGCTCACCGGGGTCGAGCACAGATACGCAGTATTTT. Encoded protein: CASSPGSSTDTQYF.